Shown below are 22 T cell receptor beta chains from a single sample sequenced in a study of CD8 T cells in ankylosing spondylitis. Whole-study findings and limits: One TCR beta motif, made up of under ten highly homologous variants, appeared characteristic of ankylosing spondylitis blood.

TCRdb passed the 5' RACE reads through MiXCR, listing each CDR3 protein once. The table lists over 700,000 distinct CDR3 sequences, under 20% of them singletons, with 15% to 20% in the top ten. These TCRs are of unknown antigen specificity. Sequencing was performed on blood, either unsorted or a sorted T cell fraction (not recorded which). The receptors shown here come from a male donor with ankylosing spondylitis.

This clonotype occurred a few times. This sequence joins TRBV5-1 and TRBJ2-7; a weak D match, TRBD2 (6 bases). This CDR3 is 14 amino acids long. The V end lost 0 bases, the J end lost 5 bases, and 12 bases lay between the germline ends. Germline CDR1 and CDR2: SGHRS and YFSETQ. This chain's CDR3 is CASSLGRRGHEQYF. CDR3 bases: TGCGCCAGCAGCTTGGGACGGAGGGGCCACGAGCAGTACTTC.

This clonotype has more than one count but fewer than ten. This chain connects TRBV20-1 to TRBJ2-4; no definite D call. The V gene lost 3 bases and the J gene lost 6 bases, with 12 bases spanning the gap. The CDR3 runs to 13 residues. From germline, CDR1 is DFQATT and CDR2 SNEGSKA (reference sequence). The CDR3 coding sequence is TGCAGTGCTAGCGGCGGCCATTTAAACATTCAGTACTTC. Translating it yields CSASGGHLNIQYF.

In this sample, this clonotype turned up a few times. This chain joins TRBV5-1 and TRBJ2-5; D might be TRBD2 (6 bases). CDR1 SGHRS and CDR2 YFSETQ come from the germline V gene. The CDR3 totals 15 residues. V shed 1 base and J shed 1 base, with 11 bases lying between them. The CDR3 reads CASSLRGTVQETQYF. As DNA, the CDR3 is TGCGCCAGCAGCTTGCGGGGGACCGTCCAAGAGACCCAGTACTTC.

This chain connects TRBV2 to TRBJ2-2, with 10 bases aligning to TRBD2. This CDR3 is 16 amino acids long. V shed 6 bases, J shed 6 bases, and the junction held 10 bases outside the gene matches. Germline V CDR1 and CDR2: SNHLY, FYNNEI. CDR3 DNA sequence: TGTGCCAGCAGGGGGCCGGTAGCGGGGGGCCCCGGGGAGCTGTTTTTT. Protein sequence: CASRGPVAGGPGELFF. Drawing the rest from reference TRBV2 and TRBJ2-2, the complete variable domain is EPEVTQTPSHQVTQMGQEVILRCVPISNHLYFYWYRQILGQKVEFLVSFYNNEISEKSEIFDDQFSVERPDGSNFTLKIRSTKLEDSAMYFCASRGPVAGGPGELFFGEGSRLTVL.

The rearrangement links TRBV24-1 to TRBJ2-3, with D possibly TRBD1 on 6 matching bases. Trimming removed 1 base from V and 1 base from J, with 8 bases in between. Germline V lookup: CDR1 KGHDR, CDR2 SFDVKD. The CDR3 has 15 amino acids. The CDR3 region is CATSDLQGGTDTQYF. The CDR3 nucleotides are TGTGCCACCAGTGATTTACAGGGTGGCACAGATACGCAGTATTTT.

The chain carries TRBV2 and TRBJ2-7; a possible D gene is TRBD2 (6 bases). CDR1 is SNHLY, CDR2 FYNNEI, per germline. The CDR3 is made up of 12 amino acids. V lost 6 bases and J 2 bases, leaving 8 bases between the germline ends. This CDR3 reads CASSGRAYEQYF. In DNA, the CDR3 is TGTGCCAGCAGCGGGAGAGCCTACGAGCAGTACTTC.

The CDR3 loop is CASTTRTGANVLTF. In nucleotides, the CDR3 is TGTGCCAGCACCACACGGACTGGGGCCAACGTCCTGACTTTC. This sequence joins TRBV6-2 or TRBV6-3 and TRBJ2-6; D unclear. The germline V gene has CDR1 MNHEY and CDR2 SVGEGT. V was pared by 7 bases and J by 2 bases, with 9 bases between. The CDR3 is 14 residues long.

This clonotype was seen only a few times. The rearrangement uses TRBV6-4 and TRBJ1-1; D unresolved. Germline values: CDR1 MRHNA, CDR2 SNTAGT. The CDR3 runs 13 residues. V shed 2 bases and J shed 1 base, with 5 bases lying between them. In DNA, the CDR3 is TGTGCCAGCAGTGACGGGGAGAACACTGAAGCTTTCTTT. Protein: CASSDGENTEAFF.

The chain links TRBV28 to TRBJ1-6; D is possibly TRBD1 (6 bases). The CDR3 runs 16 residues. CDR1 and CDR2 (germline): MDHEN, SYDVKM. The germline V and J ends were trimmed by 6 bases and 9 bases, with 21 bases remaining between them. CDR3 bases: TGTGCCAGCAGCTATTCCTTGGGACAAGGACTTTCACCCCTCCACTTT. This translates into CASSYSLGQGLSPLHF.

The chain uses TRBV4-3 and TRBJ2-1; 15 bases line up with TRBD2. This CDR3 is 17 amino acids long. The trim removed 0 bases at V and 8 bases at J, leaving 5 bases unmatched. Germline lookup yields CDR1 LGHNA and CDR2 YSLEER. CDR3 coding DNA: TGCGCCAGCAGCCAAGATGTGGGACTAGCGGGAGGATATGAGCAGTTCTTC. Translating it yields CASSQDVGLAGGYEQFF.

Many counts were recorded for this clonotype. The rearrangement joins TRBV28 to TRBJ2-5; D perhaps matches TRBD1 (6 bases). From germline, CDR1 is MDHEN and CDR2 SYDVKM. The ends were cut back, 5 bases at V and 5 bases at J, with 18 bases in the middle. The CDR3 contains 15 residues. The CDR3 region is CASSPLGDNRETQYF. The CDR3 nucleotides read TGTGCCAGCAGTCCGTTGGGGGACAACCGGGAGACCCAGTACTTC.

This clonotype was observed a few times. The chain combines TRBV10-3 with TRBJ2-2; a possible D gene is TRBD2 (8 bases). Per germline, CDR1 ENHRY and CDR2 SYGVKD. The V end lost 8 bases, the J end lost 2 bases, and 21 bases lay between the germline ends. This CDR3 contains 17 residues. The CDR3 DNA is TGTGCCATCGGCCCGGGAGGGGGCTTAGCAAACACCGGGGAGCTGTTTTTT. Its translation is CAIGPGGGLANTGELFF.

This clonotype was recorded at least ten times. The J gene is TRBJ1-4, the V gene TRBV27, with 7 bases identical to TRBD1. V shed 8 bases, J shed 3 bases, and the junction held 6 bases outside the gene matches. Germline V gene data show CDR1 as MNHEY and CDR2 as SMNVEV (reference sequence). The CDR3 runs to 14 residues. CDR3: CASSFGTANEKLFF. For the CDR3, the DNA is TGTGCCAGCTCCTTTGGGACAGCTAATGAAAAACTGTTTTTT.

This chain uses TRBV6-2 or TRBV6-3 with TRBJ2-1, with D uncertain. Germline V gene sequence: CDR1 MNHEY, CDR2 SVGEGT. V gave up 3 bases and J gave up 5 bases, with 14 bases separating them. The CDR3 is made up of 15 amino acids. As DNA, the CDR3 is TGTGCCAGCAGTTATCTCTCCCCTCCGGACAATGAGCAGTTCTTC. It translates to CASSYLSPPDNEQFF.

The chain couples TRBV4-1 to TRBJ2-4, with 8 bases that match TRBD2. Germline V lookup: CDR1 MGHRA, CDR2 YSYEKL. The V segment lost 0 bases and the J segment 5 bases; nucleotides outside the gene matches: 12. The CDR3 length is 18 residues. This CDR3 is CASSQERAGAGDQNIQYF. The CDR3 DNA is TGCGCCAGCAGCCAAGAACGAGCGGGGGCAGGGGACCAAAACATTCAGTACTTC.

At least ten counts were recorded for this clonotype. The V and J genes are TRBV7-2 and TRBJ1-6, with no clear D. There are 14 residues in the CDR3. Looked up from germline, CDR1 is SGHTA and CDR2 is FQGNSA. Trimming removed 0 bases at V and 10 bases at J, with 10 bases between. The CDR3 sequence: CASSLAHGNSPLHF. CDR3 bases: TGTGCCAGCAGCTTAGCGCACGGGAACTCACCCCTCCACTTT.

The chain combines TRBV5-1 with TRBJ2-2, with TRBD2 identical over 7 bases. CDR1 is SGHRS, CDR2 YFSETQ, per germline. Unmatched junction bases numbered 6, after V lost 1 base and J lost 3 bases. This CDR3 spans 16 amino acids. CDR3: CASSLWGGSDTGELFF. In DNA, the CDR3 is TGCGCCAGCAGCTTGTGGGGCGGGAGCGACACCGGGGAGCTGTTTTTT.

V gene TRBV5-1 combines with J gene TRBJ1-2; no clear D. The CDR3 has 14 residues. V was shortened by 0 bases and J by 4 bases, with 10 bases between the two germline ends. In germline, CDR1 is SGHRS, CDR2 YFSETQ. CDR3 nucleotide sequence: TGCGCCAGCAGCTTGGCCGAAGGATCCTATGGCTACACCTTC. Encoded protein: CASSLAEGSYGYTF.

The rearrangement links TRBV15 to TRBJ2-1; the D gene is possibly TRBD1 (5 bases). The CDR3 has 14 residues. In germline, CDR1 is LNHNV, CDR2 YYDKDF (reference sequence). V lost 8 bases, J lost 4 bases, and 15 bases lay in between. The CDR3 DNA follows: TGTGCCACCCTCGCAGGGTGGTCGTACAATGAGCAGTTCTTC. Protein: CATLAGWSYNEQFF.

The chain employs TRBV12-3 or TRBV12-4 and TRBJ2-1; TRBD1 agrees at 9 bases. Losses at the gene ends were 5 bases for V and 2 bases for J; bases not matched to a gene: 10. The length of the CDR3 is 17 residues. The CDR3, as DNA: TGTGCCAGCAGTCCTGGGACAGGGCGATCTCCCTACAATGAGCAGTTCTTC. This sequence encodes CASSPGTGRSPYNEQFF.

The chain uses TRBV27 and TRBJ1-2, with TRBD1 matching over 12 bases. Trimming cost V 6 bases and J 8 bases; bases outside gene matches: 10. The CDR3 has 15 residues. The V gene's germline CDR1 is MNHEY and CDR2 SMNVEV (reference sequence). DNA for the CDR3: TGTGCCAGCAGAGAAGGGGACAGGGGGCTGGAGGGCTACACCTTC. Translating gives CASREGDRGLEGYTF.

The rearrangement uses TRBV5-1 and TRBJ2-7, with D perhaps given as TRBD1 or TRBD2 (5 bases each). The CDR3 spans 13 residues. The V and J ends lost 5 bases and 4 bases respectively, with 13 bases between them. Germline loops: CDR1 SGHRS, CDR2 YFSETQ. In DNA form, the CDR3 reads TGCGCCAGCAGATGGGGACCCCTGTACGAGCAGTACTTC. This encodes CASRWGPLYEQYF.